This T cell receptor beta chain was profiled in a study of PD-1 blockade in classical Hodgkin lymphoma. Sequencing used immunoSEQ multiplex PCR; TCRdb keeps in-frame clones, though not all of them. The sample has around 26,000 clones, around 94% seen once; the top ten hold about 3.8%. Comment on this clone: The junction and the germline gene differ at one end; a read error may be behind it.

As for time point: newly diagnosed, previously untreated cHL patient sample. CDR1 is SSHAT, CDR2 FNYEAQ, per germline (reference sequence). The CDR3 contains 14 residues. V gene TRBV7-7 combines with J gene TRBJ2-7; weak D call: TRBD2 (5 bases). The material sequenced was peripheral blood mononuclear cells (PBMCs). The TCR was taken from a human donor with classical Hodgkin lymphoma. As DNA, the CDR3 is TGTGCTAGCAGCCCGGGCCCAGAGGGTTACGAGCAGTACTTC. Protein product: CASSPGPEGYEQYF.